This T cell receptor beta chain was sequenced for a study of a mutant IDH1 vaccine in newly diagnosed glioma. Study-wide background: Vaccination began 4-6 weeks post radiotherapy alone, or with temozolomide cycles. V12 corresponded to week 35 and V13 to week 47. Sex among treated patients split about 60% male, around 38% female; mean age was roughly 40 years. Study-level results: Patients showed vaccine-induced immune responses at a rate of roughly 93%.

The method was immunoSEQ multiplex PCR; TCRdb's version includes in-frame clones alone and lacks a portion of them. The sample lists approximately 100,000 clones, around nine tenths seen once, with roughly 0.78% in the top ten. The ends were cut back, 2 bases at V and 1 base at J, with 11 bases in the middle. Germline CDR1 reads MDHEN; CDR2 reads SYDVKM. This CDR3 has 15 amino acids. This clone was counted once. The antigen remains unidentified. Time point indicated: week 47, end of study. Each dose of the vaccine consisted of 300 ug of mutant IDH1 20-mer peptide, with topical imiquimod. This chain uses TRBV28 with TRBJ1-2; the D gene is possibly TRBD1 (6 bases). The specimen comprised PBMCs, sampled from a glioma patient whose treatment included an IDH1 peptide vaccine. This clonotype was obtained from a woman between 45 and 60 years old with glioma. CDR3 DNA: TGTGCCAGCAGTTTAGGAGGGGGACTTAACTATGGCTACACCTTC. Amino acids: CASSLGGGLNYGYTF.